The 29 T cell receptor beta chains reported below all come from one sample, sequenced in a study of immune evolution from preneoplasia to lung adenocarcinoma. Here immunoSEQ multiplex PCR was the method, and the copy in TCRdb shows in-frame clones only, minus some. The sample shows thousands of clones, more than 60% of them seen only once. The sequenced material came from FFPE lung adenocarcinoma in situ tissue. Receptors were obtained from a person aged 55-79 years with lung adenocarcinoma.

This clone has a handful of counts. The chain links TRBV9 to TRBJ1-2, with TRBD1 matching 7 bases. The CDR3 loop spans 13 amino acids. The trim removed 3 bases at V and 4 bases at J, leaving 3 bases unmatched. Germline values: CDR1 SGDLS, CDR2 YYNGEE. This CDR3 reads CASSETGLYGYTF. The CDR3 DNA reads TGTGCCAGCAGCGAGACAGGGCTCTATGGCTACACCTTC.

This chain uses TRBV7-3 with TRBJ2-7; the D is unclear. Trimming removed 1 base at V and 4 bases at J, with 8 bases between. From germline, CDR1 is SGHTA and CDR2 FQGTGA. The length of the CDR3 is 13 residues. The CDR3 reads CASSLNPGYEQYF. CDR3 nucleotide sequence: TGTGCCAGCAGCTTAAACCCCGGTTACGAGCAGTACTTC.

This chain uses TRBV7-2 with TRBJ2-5, with 12 nucleotides matching TRBD2. This CDR3 is 18 amino acids long. Germline V gene sequence: CDR1 SGHTA, CDR2 FQGNSA. Trimming took 2 bases from V and 5 from J; bases not matched to a gene: 12. The CDR3 region has the DNA TGTGCCAGCAGCTTAACTTTACTAGCGGGGGGCGGCTGGGAGACCCAGTACTTC. It is translated as CASSLTLLAGGGWETQYF. The full variable domain, rest sourced from reference TRBV7-2 and TRBJ2-5, is GAGVSQSPSNKVTEKGKDVELRCDPISGHTALYWYRQSLGQGLEFLIYFQGNSAPDKSGLPSDRFSAERTGGSVSTLTIQRTQQEDSAVYLCASSLTLLAGGGWETQYFGPGTRLLVL.

This rearrangement joins TRBV4-3 to TRBJ2-1; the D call may be TRBD1 or TRBD2 (5 bases each). Germline CDR1 LGHNA, CDR2 YSLEER. Trimming took off 0 bases at V and 3 bases at J, with 15 bases between the two ends. The CDR3 consists of 17 residues. CDR3 nucleotides: TGCGCCAGCAGCCAAGATACGGGGCCCTTTTTCTACAATGAGCAGTTCTTC. It codes for CASSQDTGPFFYNEQFF.

The count of this clone is one. The chain has TRBV5-1 and TRBJ1-1; TRBD1 agrees at 8 bases. CDR1 and CDR2 (germline): SGHRS, YFSETQ. V trimming: 5 bases; J trimming: 3 bases; junction bases outside the gene matches: 9. CDR3 length: 15 residues. DNA for the CDR3: TGCGCCAGCAGGCCACAGGGGGGCCAGGACACTGAAGCTTTCTTT. Protein sequence: CASRPQGGQDTEAFF.

CDR3 residues: CASSSFTLGPVSPLHF. The CDR3 DNA reads as TGTGCCAGCAGTTCATTCACATTAGGCCCTGTTTCACCCCTCCACTTT. The chain links TRBV28 to TRBJ1-6; D gene ambiguous. CDR3 size: 16 residues. V lost 4 bases, J lost 9 bases, and 19 bases lay in between. From germline, CDR1 is MDHEN and CDR2 SYDVKM.

The chain uses TRBV6-5 and TRBJ2-7; 11 bases align to TRBD2. J was trimmed by 3 bases and V by 10 bases; bases with no gene match: 2. CDR3 length: 12 residues. The germline gives CDR1 MNHEY, CDR2 SVGAGI. The CDR3 nucleotides read TGTGCCACCCTAGCGGGGGGCTACGAGCAGTACTTC. Residues: CATLAGGYEQYF.

The V and J genes are TRBV18 and TRBJ1-3; 8 bases map to TRBD1. J lost 1 base, V lost 2 bases, and 7 bases had no gene match. In germline, CDR1 is KGHSH, CDR2 LQKENI. This CDR3 is 17 amino acids long. CDR3 residues: CASSPRAGDRSGNTIYF. DNA of the CDR3: TGTGCCAGCTCACCAAGGGCAGGGGACAGGTCTGGAAACACCATATATTTT. Full variable domain (remainder filled in from reference TRBV18 and TRBJ1-3): NAGVMQNPRHLVRRRGQEARLRCSPMKGHSHVYWYRQLPEEGLKFMVYLQKENIIDESGMPKERFSAEFPKEGPSILRIQQVVRGDSAAYFCASSPRAGDRSGNTIYFGEGSWLTVV.

This clone turned up a few times. This chain uses TRBV27 with TRBJ1-6, with TRBD1 matching over 8 bases. CDR3 length equals 13 residues. From germline, CDR1 is MNHEY and CDR2 SMNVEV (reference sequence). V was pared by 8 bases and J by 7 bases, with 4 bases of the junction left unmatched. This chain's CDR3 is CASAGQVNSPLHF. The CDR3 nucleotides read TGTGCCAGCGCGGGACAGGTAAATTCACCCCTCCACTTT.

This chain uses TRBV10-3 with TRBJ1-2; TRBD1 matches at 8 bases. The CDR3 totals 13 residues. The ends lost 6 bases at V and 4 bases at J; junction bases unmatched: 4. CDR1 and CDR2 from the germline V gene are ENHRY and SYGVKD. CDR3 sequence: CAISRDRLYGYTF. CDR3 coding DNA: TGTGCCATCAGCAGGGACAGGCTCTATGGCTACACCTTC.

The rearrangement links TRBV27 to TRBJ2-5; a possible D gene is TRBD2 (5 bases). With 2 bases removed from V and 11 bases from J, the gap between germline ends came to 12 bases. Germline V gene sequence: CDR1 MNHEY, CDR2 SMNVEV (reference sequence). This CDR3 comprises 12 residues. The CDR3 DNA reads as TGTGCCAGCAGTTTAACTTCGGGAATTCAGTACTTC. Translating it yields CASSLTSGIQYF.

The chain recombines TRBV6-1 with TRBJ2-3, with D possibly called TRBD1 or TRBD2 (6 bases each). V was clipped by 3 bases and J by 1 base, with 8 bases between them. The CDR3 length is 14 residues. Germline loops: CDR1 MNHNS, CDR2 SASEGT. The CDR3 DNA reads TGTGCCAGCAGTGAGGGGGGCCGCACAGATACGCAGTATTTT. Its protein product is CASSEGGRTDTQYF.

The V and J genes are TRBV6-5 and TRBJ1-1; D possibly corresponds to TRBD1 (6 bases). V was clipped by 6 bases and J by 4 bases, with 18 bases between them. Germline V gives CDR1 MNHEY, CDR2 SVGAGI. This CDR3 has 15 residues. The CDR3 sequence: CASRSTGGGGTEAFF. The CDR3 nucleotides are TGTGCCAGCAGGTCAACGGGGGGAGGGGGCACTGAAGCTTTCTTT.

This chain links TRBV6-6 with TRBJ1-2; the match to TRBD1 covers 7 bases. In germline, CDR1 is MNHNY, CDR2 SVGAGI (reference sequence). The CDR3 loop spans 13 amino acids. Trimming at V came to 5 bases and at J to 6 bases, leaving 6 bases not matched to a gene. The CDR3 spells CASSQQGNDGYTF. Written as DNA, the CDR3 is TGTGCCAGCAGTCAACAGGGGAACGATGGCTACACCTTC.

The chain is built from TRBV6-5 and TRBJ1-1, with D perhaps TRBD1 (5 bases). The V gene's germline CDR1 is MNHEY and CDR2 SVGAGI. V was trimmed by 5 bases and J by 0 bases, leaving 7 bases between them. The length of the CDR3 is 13 residues. CDR3 region: CASSRDVNTEAFF. The CDR3 nucleotides read TGTGCCAGCAGTAGGGACGTGAACACTGAAGCTTTCTTT.

The J gene is TRBJ1-2, the V gene TRBV7-2; the D gene is possibly TRBD1 (5 bases). The CDR3 runs to 15 residues. V was clipped by 1 base and J by 5 bases, with 14 bases between them. Germline assignment: CDR1 SGHTA and CDR2 FQGNSA. CDR3 bases: TGTGCCAGCAGCTTAGTTGGGGACGGCTCATATGGCTACACCTTC. Translation: CASSLVGDGSYGYTF.

The V and J genes are TRBV19 and TRBJ1-6; 9 positions match TRBD1. There are 16 residues in the CDR3. Per germline, CDR1 LNHDA and CDR2 SQIVND (reference sequence). Germline trimming cut 3 bases from V and 5 bases from J; bases unmatched to any gene: 5. DNA for the CDR3: TGTGCCAGTAGTATGGGGACAGGGTCCCATAATTCACCCCTCCACTTT. Translation gives CASSMGTGSHNSPLHF.

V gene TRBV11-1 combines with J gene TRBJ2-5; D unresolved. The CDR3 is 14 residues long. The V and J ends lost 4 bases and 0 bases respectively, with 9 bases between them. CDR1 and CDR2 (germline): SGHAT, FQDESV (reference sequence). The CDR3 loop is CASSSDTYQETQYF. For the CDR3, the DNA is TGTGCCAGCAGCTCTGACACTTACCAAGAGACCCAGTACTTC.

The chain couples TRBV7-6 to TRBJ2-2; tentative D call: TRBD1 (5 bases). The CDR3 contains 14 residues. Germline V gene data show CDR1 as SGHVS and CDR2 as FNYEAQ. Trimming shortened V by 1 base and J by 6 bases, and 9 bases separated the two germline ends. CDR3 DNA: TGTGCCAGCAGCTTAGAGGGGTACTCCGGGGAGCTGTTTTTT. This translates into CASSLEGYSGELFF. Drawing the rest from reference TRBV7-6 and TRBJ2-2, the complete variable domain is GAGVSQSPRYKVTKRGQDVALRCDPISGHVSLYWYRQALGQGPEFLTYFNYEAQQDKSGLPNDRFSAERPEGSISTLTIQRTEQRDSAMYRCASSLEGYSGELFFGEGSRLTVL.

The V and J genes are TRBV11-2 and TRBJ2-5, with TRBD1 identical over 8 bases. Germline CDR1 is SGHAT and CDR2 is FQNNGV. The CDR3 runs 14 residues. The junction had 3 bases not matched to a gene; V was cut back by 5 bases and J by 1 base. The CDR3 sequence: CASSPTGGQETQYF. The CDR3 DNA reads as TGTGCCAGCAGCCCCACAGGGGGCCAAGAGACCCAGTACTTC.

V and J are TRBV6-5 and TRBJ1-1; D perhaps matches TRBD1 (5 bases). Germline-derived CDR1 and CDR2 are MNHEY and SVGAGI. The CDR3 length is 14 residues. V was shortened by 6 bases and J by 1 base, with 12 bases between the two germline ends. The CDR3 here is CASRGSGKNTEAFF. In DNA form, the CDR3 reads TGTGCCAGCAGGGGTTCAGGGAAGAACACTGAAGCTTTCTTT.

The CDR3 loop is CASSKPGQVCTF. CDR3 nucleotides: TGTGCCAGCAGTAAGCCGGGACAGGTCTGCACCTTC. This chain links TRBV6-6 with TRBJ1-2, with 8 bases matching TRBD1. CDR3 size: 12 residues. With V trimmed by 5 bases and J by 13 bases, 9 bases remained unmatched. From germline, CDR1 is MNHNY and CDR2 SVGAGI (reference sequence).

The chain employs TRBV7-9 and TRBJ1-6; 10 nucleotides line up with TRBD1. The V gene end was trimmed by 1 base and the J gene end by 9 bases; junction bases not matched to a gene: 6. The CDR3 spans 16 residues. Germline V gene sequence: CDR1 SEHNR, CDR2 FQNEAQ (reference sequence). The CDR3 protein is CASSLGGTGVRSPLHF. The CDR3 region has the DNA TGTGCCAGCAGCTTAGGTGGGACAGGGGTACGTTCACCCCTCCACTTT.

This clone was found a few times. The genes are TRBV5-1 and TRBJ2-2; no firm D call. Trimming took 1 base from V and 2 from J, leaving 6 bases between them. Per germline, CDR1 SGHRS and CDR2 YFSETQ. The CDR3 runs 14 residues. This chain's CDR3 is CASSLTVNTGELFF. For the CDR3, the DNA is TGCGCCAGCAGCTTGACGGTAAACACCGGGGAGCTGTTTTTT.

The V call is TRBV7-9, the J call TRBJ1-2, with D unresolved. V lost 1 base to trimming and J lost 3 bases, with 3 bases between them. Germline V gives CDR1 SEHNR, CDR2 FQNEAQ (reference sequence). There are 12 residues in the CDR3. In DNA, the CDR3 is TGTGCCAGCAGCTTAGGACACTATGGCTACACCTTC. It encodes CASSLGHYGYTF.

V usage is TRBV12-5 and J usage is TRBJ1-6; no definite D call. The CDR3 has 17 residues. V was cut by 3 bases and J by 9 bases, with 21 bases left in between. Germline CDR1 and CDR2: LGHNT and FRNRAP. CDR3: CASGLGAAGAGSSPLHF. In DNA form, the CDR3 reads TGTGCTAGTGGTTTAGGTGCTGCGGGAGCTGGGAGTTCACCCCTCCACTTT.

This clone was found a few times. The chain recombines TRBV5-3 with TRBJ1-5, with D possibly TRBD1 on 6 matching bases. TRBV5-3 qualifies as an ORF whose function is uncertain. This CDR3 is built from 14 residues. V was clipped by 8 bases and J by 7 bases, with 19 bases between them. Here the CDR3 DNA reads TGTGCCAGCAGCGCGGACAGCGGGGAACAGCCCCAGCATTTT. Its protein is CASSADSGEQPQHF.

This chain links TRBV6-6 with TRBJ2-7, with a tentative D call TRBD1 (6 bases). V lost 6 bases to trimming and J lost 3 bases, with 12 bases between them. CDR1 is MNHNY, CDR2 SVGAGI, per germline (reference sequence). The CDR3 has 13 amino acids. CDR3 residues: CASRPDSDYEQYF. As DNA, the CDR3 is TGTGCCAGCAGGCCGGACAGCGACTACGAGCAGTACTTC.

This sequence joins TRBV5-4 and TRBJ2-6, with D unresolved. V was clipped by 3 bases and J by 0 bases, with 10 bases between them. The CDR3 runs to 16 residues. Germline assignment: CDR1 SGHNT and CDR2 YYREEE (reference sequence). The CDR3 reads CASSSKQHSGANVLTF. CDR3 DNA sequence: TGTGCCAGCAGCTCAAAACAACACTCTGGGGCCAACGTCCTGACTTTC. Full variable domain (remainder filled in from reference TRBV5-4 and TRBJ2-6): ETGVTQSPTHLIKTRGQQVTLRCSSQSGHNTVSWYQQALGQGPQFIFQYYREEENGRGNFPPRFSGLQFPNYSSELNVNALELDDSALYLCASSSKQHSGANVLTFGAGSRLTVL.